What follows are 20 T cell receptor beta chains derived from one specimen sequenced in a study of T cells expressing NK-cell markers. TCRdb reprocessed the 5' RACE reads and reports one entry per CDR3 protein, with no DNA. The table for this sample gives about 150,000 distinct CDR3 sequences. The sample was blood T cells: a sorted CD56 or NKG2C T cell subset, CD4+ or CD8+ T cells, or bulk PBMC T cells (not recorded which). These receptors were obtained from a woman between 45 and 65 years old in good health.

The chain is built from TRBV7-6 and TRBJ2-1; TCRdb lists TRBD2, though no DNA is available to test this call. CDR3 length: 17 amino acids. CDR1 and CDR2 (germline): SGHVS, FNYEAQ. The CDR3 sequence is CASSLEGLAGGDNEQFF.

The chain has TRBV7-9 and TRBJ2-2. This CDR3 has 14 amino acids. Germline V lookup: CDR1 SEHNR, CDR2 FQNEAQ (reference sequence). The CDR3 spells CASSRPHDTGELFF.

The genes are TRBV9 and TRBJ2-2; the D call from TCRdb, TRBD2, cannot be confirmed without DNA. CDR3 length: 17 amino acids. Germline V lookup: CDR1 SGDLS, CDR2 YYNGEE. CDR3 in amino acids: CASSGTGTSGSSGELFF.

The chain is built from TRBV5-6 and TRBJ2-2. Germline loops: CDR1 SGHDT, CDR2 YYEEEE. The CDR3 totals 16 residues. The CDR3 sequence: CASSFEKYANTGELFF. Together with reference TRBV5-6 and TRBJ2-2, the CDR3 gives the full variable domain: DAGVTQSPTHLIKTRGQQVTLRCSPKSGHDTVSWYQQALGQGPQFIFQYYEEEERQRGNFPDRFSGHQFPNYSSELNVNALLLGDSALYLCASSFEKYANTGELFFGEGSRLTVL.

The CDR3 loop is CASSPQQDTQYF. The chain combines TRBV25-1 with TRBJ2-3. The germline V gene encodes CDR1 MGHDK and CDR2 SYGVNS. The CDR3 sequence is 12 residues long. Together with reference TRBV25-1 and TRBJ2-3, the CDR3 gives the full variable domain: EADIYQTPRYLVIGTGKKITLECSQTMGHDKMYWYQQDPGMELHLIHYSYGVNSTEKGDLSSESTVSRIRTEHFPLTLESARPSHTSQYLCASSPQQDTQYFGPGTRLTVL.

The chain carries TRBV27 and TRBJ2-6. CDR1 and CDR2 (germline): MNHEY, SMNVEV (reference sequence). The CDR3 consists of 17 residues. The chain's CDR3 is CASSFLGQISGANVLTF.

This chain links TRBV5-5 with TRBJ2-3. Per the germline V gene, CDR1 is SGHKS and CDR2 is YYEKEE (reference sequence). The CDR3 has 14 amino acids. The CDR3 loop reads CASSQTETLDTQYF. The variable domain in full, completed from reference TRBV5-5 and TRBJ2-3, reads DAGVTQSPTHLIKTRGQQVTLRCSPISGHKSVSWYQQVLGQGPQFIFQYYEKEERGRGNFPDRFSARQFPNYSSELNVNALLLGDSALYLCASSQTETLDTQYFGPGTRLTVL.

The CDR3 spells CASGKRGTYNEQFF. The chain recombines TRBV27 with TRBJ2-1; without DNA, the TCRdb call of TRBD2 cannot be checked. The CDR3 spans 14 residues. Germline V gives CDR1 MNHEY, CDR2 SMNVEV (reference sequence).

The chain employs TRBV20-1 and TRBJ1-1; TCRdb selects TRBD1, and the lack of DNA leaves this call unchecked. Germline assignment: CDR1 DFQATT and CDR2 SNEGSKA (reference sequence). The CDR3 has 14 residues. CDR3 sequence: CSARLRGSNTEAFF.

V is TRBV7-3 and J is TRBJ2-7; TCRdb calls TRBD2, which cannot be checked without DNA. Germline values: CDR1 SGHTA, CDR2 FQGTGA. The CDR3 totals 17 residues. CDR3 sequence: CASSLTPVASGSYEQYF. Filled out from reference TRBV7-3 and TRBJ2-7, the complete variable domain reads GAGVSQTPSNKVTEKGKYVELRCDPISGHTALYWYRQSLGQGPEFLIYFQGTGAADDSGLPNDRFFAVRPEGSVSTLKIQRTERGDSAVYLCASSLTPVASGSYEQYFGPGTRLTVT.

Here the CDR3 reads CASSYSEGNEQFF. The chain is built from TRBV6-2 or TRBV6-3 and TRBJ2-1. CDR1 is MNHEY, CDR2 SVGEGT, per germline. The length of the CDR3 is 13 residues.

This chain links TRBV11-3 with TRBJ2-1. The CDR3 sequence is 15 residues long. Germline CDR1 and CDR2: SGHNT and YENEEA. The CDR3 sequence is CASSLDLSGYNEQFF.

The gene calls are TRBV12-3 or TRBV12-4 and TRBJ2-1; TCRdb outputs TRBD2, but without DNA this stays unchecked. This CDR3 is 15 amino acids long. CDR3 protein: CASSLPRRPYNEQFF.

The chain joins TRBV7-9 to TRBJ1-1; absent DNA, TCRdb's TRBD1 call cannot be checked. Germline V gives CDR1 SEHNR, CDR2 FQNEAQ (reference sequence). There are 14 residues in the CDR3. Here the CDR3 reads CASSSGTENTEAFF. Based on the CDR3 plus reference TRBV7-9 and TRBJ1-1, the full variable domain is DTGVSQNPRHKITKRGQNVTFRCDPISEHNRLYWYRQTLGQGPEFLTYFQNEAQLEKSRLLSDRFSAERPKGSFSTLEIQRTEQGDSAMYLCASSSGTENTEAFFGQGTRLTVV.

This sequence joins TRBV7-9 and TRBJ2-5; without DNA, the TCRdb call of TRBD1 cannot be checked. The CDR3 sequence is 14 residues long. Germline CDR1 SEHNR, CDR2 FQNEAQ (reference sequence). This chain's CDR3 is CASSSPWESVAQYF.

The chain combines TRBV27 with TRBJ1-1; TCRdb lists TRBD1, though no DNA is available to test this call. This CDR3 has 14 residues. Germline assignment: CDR1 MNHEY and CDR2 SMNVEV (reference sequence). CDR3 in amino acids: CASSLGQANTEAFF.

The chain employs TRBV7-8 and TRBJ1-1. The CDR3 totals 15 residues. Germline V gene sequence: CDR1 SGHVS, CDR2 FQNEAQ. The CDR3 loop reads CASSLGPGMNTEAFF.

This chain joins TRBV6-1 and TRBJ2-1; TCRdb proposes TRBD1, but this gene call is untestable without DNA. Germline CDR1 and CDR2: MNHNS and SASEGT. This CDR3 has 13 residues. CDR3: CASTTTGWTEQFF.

This chain links TRBV24-1 with TRBJ1-5. Germline values: CDR1 KGHDR, CDR2 SFDVKD. The CDR3 spans 12 residues. CDR3: CATSDTNQPQHF.

The gene calls are TRBV29-1 and TRBJ1-2; TCRdb names TRBD1, which stays unverified in the absence of DNA. Germline CDR1 SQVTM, CDR2 ANQGSEA. The CDR3 sequence is 14 residues long. CDR3 region: CSVEDPRNVRGYTF.